This paragraph reports one TCR beta chain. In the source study's methods: Quantification of nucleated cells was approximated via reference gene primer amplification. Clones were sequenced by immunoSEQ multiplex PCR, and TCRdb holds only the in-frame ones, with some missing. That table furnishes V, J and clone size, whereas the DNA furnished D and trimming. The sample records about 140,000 clones, around 72% being singletons. This record comes from a study of blood T cell repertoires in COVID-19. The wider study: Samples came from the United States, Italy and Spain, spanning acute and convalescent COVID-19. Sources were T cells, B-cell-depleted T cells, or PBMCs; the material itself was cDNA or gDNA.

Germline CDR1 SGHAT, CDR2 FQNNGV. The J segment lost 0 bases and the V segment lost 1 base, leaving 8 bases of the junction unmatched. The CDR3 is made up of 17 amino acids. The sequence was collected from a woman aged 60-75 years with acute or convalescent COVID-19. The V gene is TRBV11-2, the J gene TRBJ1-2; 7 nucleotides align to TRBD1. The sequencing sample was made of peripheral blood. The DNA of the CDR3 is TGTGCCAGCAGCTTAGGACAGGGCCTATCCCCTAACTATGGCTACACCTTC. Protein product: CASSLGQGLSPNYGYTF.